The rows below give T cell receptor beta chains drawn from one sample of a study of regulatory T cells in long-lasting Graves disease. TCRdb called the multiplex PCR reads again in MiXCR, with one record for every CDR3 protein. Altogether roughly 500,000 distinct CDR3 sequences are present, approximately 13% being singletons, with the ten largest covering over 7.5%. The sample also formed part of further work on T cells in Graves' hyperthyroidism and ophthalmopathy.

Sample: peripheral blood mononuclear cells (PBMCs), taken at new diagnosis, from a patient treated with antithyroid drugs. The receptors stem from a man aged 25-45 years with Graves disease. The CDR3 runs from the conserved cysteine through the conserved F or W. The D gene is left open where the match is weak. Size values are once, few and many counts, or a class for expanded clones, and some rows have none.

clone_size: few
d_call: TRBD1
v_call: TRBV4-1
cdr3_length: 17
j_call: TRBJ1-2
cdr3_nt: TGCGCCAGCAGCCAAGCCCGGGACAGGGGCGAGAACTATGGCTACACCTTC
cdr3_aa: CASSQARDRGENYGYTF

clone_size: NA
d_call: NA
v_call: TRBV4-1
cdr3_length: 18
j_call: TRBJ1-5
cdr3_nt: TGCGCCAGCAGCCAATTTAGCTTTGCGGCCCGAGGCAATCAGCCCCAGCATTTT
cdr3_aa: CASSQFSFAARGNQPQHF

clone_size: many
d_call: TRBD2
v_call: TRBV29-1
cdr3_length: 14
j_call: TRBJ2-3
cdr3_nt: TGCAGCGTTGCGCCTCTAGCGGGAACAGATACGCAGTATTTT
cdr3_aa: CSVAPLAGTDTQYF

clone_size: many
d_call: NA
v_call: TRBV15
cdr3_length: 14
j_call: TRBJ2-2
cdr3_nt: TGTGCCACCAGCGCGGGACTGAACACCGGGGAGCTGTTTTTT
cdr3_aa: CATSAGLNTGELFF

clone_size: many
d_call: TRBD2
v_call: TRBV28
cdr3_length: 16
j_call: TRBJ2-3
cdr3_nt: TGTGCCAGCAGTTCCCGACTAGCGGGAGATTCAGATACGCAGTATTTT
cdr3_aa: CASSSRLAGDSDTQYF

clone_size: many
d_call: NA
v_call: TRBV7-9
cdr3_length: 12
j_call: TRBJ2-1
cdr3_nt: TGTGCCAGCAGCTTAAAGGGGCATGAGCAGTTCTTC
cdr3_aa: CASSLKGHEQFF

clone_size: few
d_call: NA
v_call: TRBV29-1
cdr3_length: 13
j_call: TRBJ1-2
cdr3_nt: TGCAGCGTTGGACAGACCACTAACTATGGCTACACCTTC
cdr3_aa: CSVGQTTNYGYTF

clone_size: many
d_call: TRBD2
v_call: TRBV12-3/TRBV12-4
cdr3_length: 14
j_call: TRBJ2-7
cdr3_nt: TGTGCCAGCAGTTTAGGGGGGGGTCCTGGCGAGCAGTACTTC
cdr3_aa: CASSLGGGPGEQYF

clone_size: many
d_call: NA
v_call: TRBV6-1
cdr3_length: 14
j_call: TRBJ1-2
cdr3_nt: TGTGCCAGCATGAGGGACCGGGGACTATATGGCTACACCTTC
cdr3_aa: CASMRDRGLYGYTF

clone_size: many
d_call: NA
v_call: TRBV29-1
cdr3_length: 17
j_call: TRBJ2-7
cdr3_nt: TGCAGCGTTGAAGATTTGGGGGCGGCTTCCGTTCCCTACGAGCAGTACTTC
cdr3_aa: CSVEDLGAASVPYEQYF

clone_size: many
d_call: NA
v_call: TRBV7-9
cdr3_length: 15
j_call: TRBJ1-4
cdr3_nt: TGTGCCAGCAGCCGGGCAGGGTCAACTAATGAAAAACTGTTTTTT
cdr3_aa: CASSRAGSTNEKLFF

clone_size: NA
d_call: TRBD2
v_call: TRBV10-3
cdr3_length: 16
j_call: TRBJ2-1
cdr3_nt: TGTGCCATCAGCAAGACTCCGGGACTAGCGGGAAATGGGCAGTTCTTC
cdr3_aa: CAISKTPGLAGNGQFF

clone_size: NA
d_call: TRBD2
v_call: TRBV18
cdr3_length: 16
j_call: TRBJ2-2
cdr3_nt: TGTGCCAGCTCACCTCCGGGACTAGAGAACACCGGGGAGCTGTTTTTT
cdr3_aa: CASSPPGLENTGELFF

clone_size: NA
d_call: TRBD2
v_call: TRBV2
cdr3_length: 15
j_call: TRBJ2-5
cdr3_nt: TGTGCCAGCAGTTCTAGCGGGGGGGCAGGAGAGACCCAGTACTTC
cdr3_aa: CASSSSGGAGETQYF

clone_size: NA
d_call: NA
v_call: TRBV28
cdr3_length: 18
j_call: TRBJ2-3
cdr3_nt: TGTGCCAGCACCCTACGCGACTCAGGGTTCGGACGCACAGATACGCAGTATTTT
cdr3_aa: CASTLRDSGFGRTDTQYF

clone_size: NA
d_call: TRBD1
v_call: TRBV7-9
cdr3_length: 14
j_call: TRBJ1-5
cdr3_nt: TGTGCCAGCAGCCCTGACAGGGGGCCTCAGCCCCAGCATTTT
cdr3_aa: CASSPDRGPQPQHF

clone_size: NA
d_call: TRBD1
v_call: TRBV19
cdr3_length: 13
j_call: TRBJ2-7
cdr3_nt: TGTGCCAGTAGTATGACAGGGGCCGGCGAGCAGTACTTC
cdr3_aa: CASSMTGAGEQYF

clone_size: NA
d_call: NA
v_call: TRBV5-1
cdr3_length: 15
j_call: TRBJ1-6
cdr3_nt: TGCGCCAGCAGCTGGGGCGGGGGAAGTAATTCACCCCTCCACTTT
cdr3_aa: CASSWGGGSNSPLHF

clone_size: many
d_call: NA
v_call: TRBV27
cdr3_length: 14
j_call: TRBJ1-4
cdr3_nt: TGTGCCAGCAGTAGTCAGGGAAATCATGAAAAACTGTTTTTT
cdr3_aa: CASSSQGNHEKLFF

clone_size: many
d_call: TRBD1
v_call: TRBV2
cdr3_length: 12
j_call: TRBJ1-2
cdr3_nt: TGTGCCAGCAGCTCTGGGACAGGTGGCTACACCTTC
cdr3_aa: CASSSGTGGYTF

clone_size: NA
d_call: TRBD2
v_call: TRBV2
cdr3_length: 16
j_call: TRBJ2-5
cdr3_nt: TGTGCCAGCAGGCCTGGACTAGCGGGCTCTCAAGAGACCCAGTACTTC
cdr3_aa: CASRPGLAGSQETQYF

clone_size: many
d_call: NA
v_call: TRBV11-3
cdr3_length: 13
j_call: TRBJ2-7
cdr3_nt: TGTGCCAGCAGCAAGGGGGGCGCCTGGGAGCAGTACTTC
cdr3_aa: CASSKGGAWEQYF

clone_size: many
d_call: NA
v_call: TRBV2
cdr3_length: 13
j_call: TRBJ2-3
cdr3_nt: TGTGCCAGCAGTGGTCAGGGCGCAGATACGCAGTATTTT
cdr3_aa: CASSGQGADTQYF

clone_size: many
d_call: TRBD1
v_call: TRBV6-2/TRBV6-3
cdr3_length: 17
j_call: TRBJ2-1
cdr3_nt: TGTGCCAGCAGTTACTTAACCGGGACAGGGGGATCGAATGAGCAGTTCTTC
cdr3_aa: CASSYLTGTGGSNEQFF

clone_size: many
d_call: NA
v_call: TRBV28
cdr3_length: 15
j_call: TRBJ2-5
cdr3_nt: TGTGCCAGCAGTTCAGTTGGTCACATACAAGAGACCCAGTACTTC
cdr3_aa: CASSSVGHIQETQYF

clone_size: NA
d_call: NA
v_call: TRBV5-1
cdr3_length: 15
j_call: TRBJ1-3
cdr3_nt: TGCGCCAGCAGCTTGGCCGGGAGCCCGGGAAACACCATATATTTT
cdr3_aa: CASSLAGSPGNTIYF

clone_size: many
d_call: NA
v_call: TRBV30
cdr3_length: 14
j_call: TRBJ1-1
cdr3_nt: TGTGCCTGGAGTGTCGGTCAGGGTCCCCCTGAAGCTTTCTTT
cdr3_aa: CAWSVGQGPPEAFF

clone_size: few
d_call: TRBD1
v_call: TRBV10-3
cdr3_length: 15
j_call: TRBJ1-2
cdr3_nt: TGTGCCATACGGACAGGGGACCTTTCTAACTGTGGCTACACCTTC
cdr3_aa: CAIRTGDLSNCGYTF

clone_size: many
d_call: NA
v_call: TRBV11-2
cdr3_length: 12
j_call: TRBJ2-5
cdr3_nt: TGTGCCAGCAGGCCACCCGGAGGGACCCAGTACTTC
cdr3_aa: CASRPPGGTQYF

clone_size: NA
d_call: NA
v_call: TRBV20-1
cdr3_length: 15
j_call: TRBJ2-1
cdr3_nt: TGCAGTGTTAGAGATACAGGGTCGACTACGAATGAGCAGTTCTTC
cdr3_aa: CSVRDTGSTTNEQFF

clone_size: NA
d_call: NA
v_call: TRBV14
cdr3_length: 16
j_call: TRBJ2-3
cdr3_nt: TGTGCCAGCAGCCTCCCCCCACAGGGAGGCACAGATACGCAGTATTTT
cdr3_aa: CASSLPPQGGTDTQYF

clone_size: few
d_call: NA
v_call: TRBV27
cdr3_length: 14
j_call: TRBJ1-5
cdr3_nt: TGTGCCAGCAGTTTAAGCCAGGGCTATCAGCCCCAGCATTTT
cdr3_aa: CASSLSQGYQPQHF

clone_size: many
d_call: NA
v_call: TRBV28
cdr3_length: 12
j_call: TRBJ2-7
cdr3_nt: TGTGCCAGCAATTCTGACACGTACGAGCAGTACTTC
cdr3_aa: CASNSDTYEQYF

clone_size: many
d_call: NA
v_call: TRBV2
cdr3_length: 14
j_call: TRBJ2-5
cdr3_nt: TGTGCCAGCAGTAGATCGGTAGGAGAAGAGACCCAGTACTTC
cdr3_aa: CASSRSVGEETQYF

clone_size: many
d_call: NA
v_call: TRBV11-2
cdr3_length: 15
j_call: TRBJ2-3
cdr3_nt: TGTGCCAACAGCTTATTTAGCGGATCCACAGATACGCAGTATTTT
cdr3_aa: CANSLFSGSTDTQYF

clone_size: few
d_call: NA
v_call: TRBV11-3
cdr3_length: 14
j_call: TRBJ2-2
cdr3_nt: TGTGCCAGCAGCTTATTCCAGGGTGCCGGGGAGCTGTTTTTT
cdr3_aa: CASSLFQGAGELFF

clone_size: many
d_call: NA
v_call: TRBV12-3/TRBV12-4
cdr3_length: 14
j_call: TRBJ2-7
cdr3_nt: TGTGCCAGCAGTTTAACAGGAGACTCCTACGAGCAGTACTTC
cdr3_aa: CASSLTGDSYEQYF

clone_size: many
d_call: NA
v_call: TRBV6-1
cdr3_length: 16
j_call: TRBJ1-2
cdr3_nt: TGTGCCAGCCGTGACGGGTCCTTTCAGGGTAACTATGGCTACACCTTC
cdr3_aa: CASRDGSFQGNYGYTF

clone_size: many
d_call: TRBD1
v_call: TRBV7-8
cdr3_length: 13
j_call: TRBJ2-2
cdr3_nt: TGTGCCAGCGCGACAGGGATCACCGGGGAGCTGTTTTTT
cdr3_aa: CASATGITGELFF

clone_size: NA
d_call: TRBD2
v_call: TRBV4-1
cdr3_length: 19
j_call: TRBJ2-3
cdr3_nt: TGCGCCAGCAGCCAAGACCCTCTTCTAGCGGGAGGGCCGAGAGATACGCAGTATTTT
cdr3_aa: CASSQDPLLAGGPRDTQYF

clone_size: few
d_call: NA
v_call: TRBV4-1
cdr3_length: 16
j_call: TRBJ2-5
cdr3_nt: TGCGCCAGCAGCCAATCTTCCAGGGGTGGGGGAGAGACCCAGTACTTC
cdr3_aa: CASSQSSRGGGETQYF

clone_size: NA
d_call: TRBD1
v_call: TRBV20-1
cdr3_length: 15
j_call: TRBJ2-7
cdr3_nt: TGCAGTGCTAGATTACCGGACAGGGGGTTGTACGAGCAGTACTTC
cdr3_aa: CSARLPDRGLYEQYF

clone_size: many
d_call: NA
v_call: TRBV27
cdr3_length: 14
j_call: TRBJ1-6
cdr3_nt: TGTGCCAGCAGTTCTCCGGACGGGAATTCACCCCTCCACTTT
cdr3_aa: CASSSPDGNSPLHF